The source of this T cell receptor beta chain is a study of breast tumors, draining lymph nodes, adjacent tissues. This clonotype has ten or more counts. TCRdb reprocessed the multiplex PCR reads via MiXCR and lists one record per CDR3 protein. The sample has around 130,000 distinct CDR3 sequences, roughly 20% seen once; the top ten hold 2.2%. Breast cancer patients provided tissue from their axillary draining lymph nodes. This CDR3 region has 17 residues. Germline loops: CDR1 SGDLS, CDR2 YYNGEE. Trimming cost V 0 bases and J 8 bases; bases outside gene matches: 11. The specimen was axillary lymph node tissue. The rearrangement joins TRBV9 to TRBJ2-1, with 10 bases aligning to TRBD2. This clonotype originated in a female donor with breast cancer. Some clones in this sample may be carry-over from other donors' samples. The CDR3 loop is CASSVEDGLAGEDEQFF. The CDR3 coding sequence is TGTGCCAGCAGCGTAGAAGATGGGCTAGCGGGAGAAGATGAGCAGTTCTTC.